The rows below give T cell receptor beta chains drawn from one sample of a study of beta chain features in type 1 diabetes. This table comes from immunoSEQ multiplex PCR, and its TCRdb copy is limited to in-frame clones, with some not included. The sample holds approximately 360,000 clones, 10% to 15% seen once. Sequenced input: naive CD4+ T cells from blood. Source of these receptors: a woman aged 18-29 years with type 1 diabetes. Both conserved end residues are part of each CDR3. The order of the fields is J gene, V gene, D gene, CDR3 protein. D genes are given only for firm matches.

TRBJ2-1 TRBV20-1 TRBD2 CSAPGLNEQFF
TRBJ2-7 TRBV29-1 TRBD2 CSVDGEGQTSLYF
TRBJ2-3 TRBV15 . CATLPWAPNTDTQYF
TRBJ2-2 TRBV4-1 TRBD2 CASSQLAVNTGELFF
TRBJ2-1 TRBV5-1 TRBD2 CASNAGTSLNNEQFF
TRBJ2-5 TRBV7-2 . CASSQDQRRETQYF
TRBJ2-1 TRBV18 TRBD1 CASSPLTGGPYNEQFF
TRBJ1-2 TRBV5-1 . CASKETGLPYGYTF
TRBJ2-7 TRBV6-5 . CASSSRGTWGSYEQYF
TRBJ1-1 TRBV2 . CASRRRGQTEAFF
TRBJ2-3 TRBV4-3 TRBD2 CASSQAGTSGNTDTQYF